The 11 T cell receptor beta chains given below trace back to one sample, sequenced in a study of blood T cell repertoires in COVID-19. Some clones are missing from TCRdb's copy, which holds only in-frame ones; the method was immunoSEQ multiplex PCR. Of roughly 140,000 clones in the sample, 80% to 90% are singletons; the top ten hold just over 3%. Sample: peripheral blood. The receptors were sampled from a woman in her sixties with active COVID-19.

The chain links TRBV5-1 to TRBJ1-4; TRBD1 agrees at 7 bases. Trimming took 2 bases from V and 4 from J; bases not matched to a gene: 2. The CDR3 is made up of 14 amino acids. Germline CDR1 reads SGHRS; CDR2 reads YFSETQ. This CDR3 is CASSFRGDNEKLFF. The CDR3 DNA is TGCGCCAGCAGCTTCAGGGGGGATAATGAAAAACTGTTTTTT.

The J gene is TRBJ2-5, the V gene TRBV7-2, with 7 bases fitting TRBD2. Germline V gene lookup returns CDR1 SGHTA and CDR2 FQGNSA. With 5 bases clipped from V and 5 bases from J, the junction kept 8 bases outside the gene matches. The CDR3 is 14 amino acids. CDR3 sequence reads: CASSTTSWDETQYF. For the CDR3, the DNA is TGTGCCAGCAGCACGACTAGCTGGGATGAGACCCAGTACTTC.

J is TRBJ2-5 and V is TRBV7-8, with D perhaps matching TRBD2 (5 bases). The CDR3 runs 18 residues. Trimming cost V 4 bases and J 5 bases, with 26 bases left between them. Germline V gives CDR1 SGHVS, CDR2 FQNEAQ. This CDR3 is CASSWGSLRLRFDETQYF. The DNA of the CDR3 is TGTGCCAGCAGCTGGGGATCACTACGACTACGCTTCGACGAGACCCAGTACTTC.

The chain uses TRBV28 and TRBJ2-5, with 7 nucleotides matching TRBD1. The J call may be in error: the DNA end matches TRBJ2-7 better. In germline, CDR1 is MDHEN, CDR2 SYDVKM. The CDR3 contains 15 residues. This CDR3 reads CASSSYRGTIHEQYF. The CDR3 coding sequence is TGTGCCAGCAGTTCATACAGGGGTACGATCCACGAGCAGTACTTC.

CDR3 protein: CASRPTGPGETQYF. CDR3 in DNA: TGTGCCAGCAGACCCACAGGGCCCGGGGAGACCCAGTACTTC. The gene calls are TRBV5-6 and TRBJ2-5, with D tentatively TRBD1 (6 bases). Between the trimmed V and J ends, which lost 5 bases and 5 bases, there was a span of 16 bases. The CDR3 totals 14 residues. Germline V gene sequence: CDR1 SGHDT, CDR2 YYEEEE.

CDR3 residues: CASSYLPGGGHEQFF. DNA for the CDR3: TGTGCCAGCAGTTACCTCCCGGGAGGTGGGCATGAGCAGTTCTTC. The V and J genes are TRBV6-2 or TRBV6-3 and TRBJ2-1; 7 positions agree with TRBD2. This CDR3 region has 15 residues. The V and J ends lost 2 bases and 8 bases, in that order; junction bases with no gene match: 9. The germline V gene has CDR1 MNHEY and CDR2 SVGEGT.

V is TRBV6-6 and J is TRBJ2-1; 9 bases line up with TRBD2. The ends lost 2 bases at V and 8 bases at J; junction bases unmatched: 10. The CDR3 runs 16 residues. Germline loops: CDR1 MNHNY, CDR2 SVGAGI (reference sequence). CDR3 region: CASSYIPGTSKYEQFF. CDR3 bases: TGTGCCAGCAGTTACATCCCTGGGACTAGCAAGTATGAGCAGTTCTTC.

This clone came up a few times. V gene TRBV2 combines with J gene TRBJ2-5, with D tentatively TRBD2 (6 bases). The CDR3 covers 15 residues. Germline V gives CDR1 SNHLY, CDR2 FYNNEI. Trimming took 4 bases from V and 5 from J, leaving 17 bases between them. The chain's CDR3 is CASSGFWGGKETQYF. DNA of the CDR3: TGTGCCAGCAGTGGTTTTTGGGGCGGGAAGGAGACCCAGTACTTC.

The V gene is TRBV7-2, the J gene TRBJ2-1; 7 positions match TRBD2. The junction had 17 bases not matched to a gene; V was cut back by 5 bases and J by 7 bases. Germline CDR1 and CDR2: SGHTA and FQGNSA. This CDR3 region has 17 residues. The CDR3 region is CASSLTGGRIVPNEQFF. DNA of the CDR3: TGTGCCAGCAGCCTGACGGGGGGACGGATCGTCCCGAATGAGCAGTTCTTC.

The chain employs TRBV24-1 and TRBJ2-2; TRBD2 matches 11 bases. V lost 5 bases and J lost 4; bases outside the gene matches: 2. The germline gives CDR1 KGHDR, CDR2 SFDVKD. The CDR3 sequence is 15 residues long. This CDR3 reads CATSGLAGGTGELFF. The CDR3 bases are TGTGCCACCAGTGGTCTAGCGGGGGGCACCGGGGAGCTGTTTTTT.

The DNA of the CDR3 is TGCAGCGTTGATGTTCTTACCGGGACAGGTGGCGAAAAACTGTTTTTT. This sequence encodes CSVDVLTGTGGEKLFF. The J gene is TRBJ1-4, the V gene TRBV29-1; 8 nucleotides match TRBD1. Germline V gives CDR1 SQVTM, CDR2 ANQGSEA. The CDR3 covers 16 residues. J gave up 8 bases and V 3 bases, and 14 bases lay outside the gene matches.